The rows below give T cell receptor beta chains drawn from one sample of a study of shared clonotypes between healthy human individuals. The protocol was immunoSEQ multiplex PCR, while the TCRdb copy is restricted to in-frame clones and leaves out a portion. The table lists around 2.1 million clones, around 95% of them singletons. Sequencing was carried out using naive CD4+ T cells sorted from blood. These TCRs come from a man between 18 and 29 years old in good health. Each CDR3 is given with its conserved first and last residue. The D gene is left open where the match is weak. For some rows the clone size is stated as once, few or many, or as a class when expanded; others skip it.

d_gene: .
abundance: .
v_gene: TRBV5-1
j_gene: TRBJ2-7
CDR3nt: TGCGCCAGCAGCTTGGATGGTAGCGGCTACGAGCAGTACTTC
CDR3aa: CASSLDGSGYEQYF

d_gene: TRBD1
abundance: .
v_gene: TRBV7-2
j_gene: TRBJ1-1
CDR3nt: TGTGCCAGCACCGCACAGGGGTGGGGCACTGAAGCTTTCTTT
CDR3aa: CASTAQGWGTEAFF

d_gene: TRBD2
abundance: .
v_gene: TRBV11-2
j_gene: TRBJ2-3
CDR3nt: TGTGCCAGCAGCTTCACCCTGCCGGGGGGGAGCACAGATACGCAGTATTTT
CDR3aa: CASSFTLPGGSTDTQYF

d_gene: .
abundance: few
v_gene: TRBV28
j_gene: TRBJ1-2
CDR3nt: TGTGCCAGCAGATCGACAGAGGTTGGCTACACCTTC
CDR3aa: CASRSTEVGYTF

d_gene: .
abundance: .
v_gene: TRBV6-1
j_gene: TRBJ1-4
CDR3nt: TGTGCCAGCAGTGAACGGGGACCGAGGAGGGAAAAACTGTTTTTT
CDR3aa: CASSERGPRREKLFF

d_gene: .
abundance: .
v_gene: TRBV7-9
j_gene: TRBJ2-1
CDR3nt: TGTGCCAGCAGCTTAGATCAGGTCTTTCACGTCAATGAGCAGTTCTTC
CDR3aa: CASSLDQVFHVNEQFF

d_gene: .
abundance: .
v_gene: TRBV18
j_gene: TRBJ2-1
CDR3nt: TGTGCCAGCTCACCACCGAACGGGGCCCCGATCGGCGAGCAGTTCTTC
CDR3aa: CASSPPNGAPIGEQFF

d_gene: .
abundance: .
v_gene: TRBV18
j_gene: TRBJ2-7
CDR3nt: TGTGCCAGCTCACCAACCGGGGGCACCTACGAGCAGTACTTC
CDR3aa: CASSPTGGTYEQYF

d_gene: .
abundance: .
v_gene: TRBV6-5
j_gene: TRBJ1-1
CDR3nt: TGTGCCAGCAGTTACTCGGCGGGGCTAGGCACTGAAGCTTTCTTT
CDR3aa: CASSYSAGLGTEAFF

d_gene: TRBD1
abundance: once
v_gene: TRBV5-1
j_gene: TRBJ2-5
CDR3nt: TGCGCCAGCAGCTCTCCCCACAGGGGCGGCGAGACCCAGTACTTC
CDR3aa: CASSSPHRGGETQYF

d_gene: TRBD2
abundance: .
v_gene: TRBV29-1
j_gene: TRBJ2-5
CDR3nt: TGCAGCGTTGAAGGGGGTCTAGCGGACCAAGAGACCCAGTACTTC
CDR3aa: CSVEGGLADQETQYF

d_gene: .
abundance: .
v_gene: TRBV5-4
j_gene: TRBJ2-7
CDR3nt: TGTGCCAGCAGCTCCCCTTACGAGCAGTACTTC
CDR3aa: CASSSPYEQYF

d_gene: .
abundance: .
v_gene: TRBV10-1
j_gene: TRBJ2-5
CDR3nt: TGCGCCAGCAGTGCCGCCAGGGGTGTGGGAGAGACCCAGTACTTC
CDR3aa: CASSAARGVGETQYF

d_gene: .
abundance: .
v_gene: TRBV6-5
j_gene: TRBJ2-1
CDR3nt: TGTGCCAGCAGTTACTCGTCCGGGGCCCCCTACAATGAGCAGTTCTTC
CDR3aa: CASSYSSGAPYNEQFF

d_gene: .
abundance: .
v_gene: TRBV5-6
j_gene: TRBJ1-3
CDR3nt: TGTGCCAGCAGCTTAGGGGAGACTGGAAACACCATATATTTT
CDR3aa: CASSLGETGNTIYF

d_gene: TRBD2
abundance: .
v_gene: TRBV27
j_gene: TRBJ2-1
CDR3nt: TGTGCCAGCAGTCCCCAAAGATCAGCGGGGGGTTTAGATGAGCAGTTCTTC
CDR3aa: CASSPQRSAGGLDEQFF

d_gene: TRBD1
abundance: .
v_gene: TRBV7-9
j_gene: TRBJ2-7
CDR3nt: TGTGCCAGCAGCCGGGGACAGGGGAGATTACTCTACGAGCAGTACTTC
CDR3aa: CASSRGQGRLLYEQYF

d_gene: .
abundance: .
v_gene: TRBV7-9
j_gene: TRBJ1-1
CDR3nt: TGTGCCAGCAGCTTAGTGGGTGGGGCTGAAGCTTTCTTT
CDR3aa: CASSLVGGAEAFF

d_gene: .
abundance: .
v_gene: TRBV6-5
j_gene: TRBJ2-7
CDR3nt: TGTGCCAGCAGTCCACGCTACGAGCAGTACTTC
CDR3aa: CASSPRYEQYF

d_gene: .
abundance: .
v_gene: TRBV6-6
j_gene: TRBJ1-5
CDR3nt: TGTGCCAGCAGTTCGACAGCGTCCGGCGATCAGCCCCAGCATTTT
CDR3aa: CASSSTASGDQPQHF

d_gene: .
abundance: .
v_gene: TRBV7-9
j_gene: TRBJ2-5
CDR3nt: TGTGCCAGCAGCTTAAGTGGCAGGCTAGAGACCCAGTACTTC
CDR3aa: CASSLSGRLETQYF

d_gene: TRBD2
abundance: .
v_gene: TRBV29-1
j_gene: TRBJ2-1
CDR3nt: TGCAGCGGAAATAGCGGGAATGAGCAGTTCTTC
CDR3aa: CSGNSGNEQFF

d_gene: TRBD1
abundance: .
v_gene: TRBV10-1
j_gene: TRBJ1-5
CDR3nt: TGCGCCAGCAGTGGGGGGACAGGACCAAATCAGCCCCAGCATTTT
CDR3aa: CASSGGTGPNQPQHF

d_gene: .
abundance: .
v_gene: TRBV7-9
j_gene: TRBJ1-4
CDR3nt: TGTGCCAGCAGTCCGGAAAAGGGACTGTTTTTT
CDR3aa: CASSPEKGLFF

d_gene: TRBD1
abundance: .
v_gene: TRBV6-5
j_gene: TRBJ1-2
CDR3nt: TGTGCCAGCAGTTTGGACAGGATCGATGGCTACACCTTC
CDR3aa: CASSLDRIDGYTF

d_gene: TRBD1
abundance: .
v_gene: TRBV6-5
j_gene: TRBJ1-1
CDR3nt: TGTGCCAGCAGTTCCGCCGGGACAGGGGACACTGAAGCTTTCTTT
CDR3aa: CASSSAGTGDTEAFF

d_gene: .
abundance: .
v_gene: TRBV9
j_gene: TRBJ1-1
CDR3nt: TGTGCCAGCAGCGTAGGGGGATCGACTGAAGCTTTCTTT
CDR3aa: CASSVGGSTEAFF

d_gene: .
abundance: .
v_gene: TRBV28
j_gene: TRBJ2-3
CDR3nt: TGTGCCAGCAGTCAAAACAGGGTTAGCACAGATACGCAGTATTTT
CDR3aa: CASSQNRVSTDTQYF

d_gene: TRBD2
abundance: few
v_gene: TRBV11-2
j_gene: TRBJ2-2
CDR3nt: TGTGCCAGCAGCCACGGGGGGGCCGGGGAGCTGTTTTTT
CDR3aa: CASSHGGAGELFF

d_gene: .
abundance: once
v_gene: TRBV30
j_gene: TRBJ1-1
CDR3nt: TGTGCCTGGAGTGTTAGTGGAGAAGCTTTCTTT
CDR3aa: CAWSVSGEAFF

d_gene: .
abundance: .
v_gene: TRBV7-6
j_gene: TRBJ2-7
CDR3nt: TGTGCCAGCAGCCATACCCAGGGTTACGAGCAGTACTTC
CDR3aa: CASSHTQGYEQYF

d_gene: TRBD1
abundance: .
v_gene: TRBV30
j_gene: TRBJ2-7
CDR3nt: TGTGCCTGGACTGGGACAGGGGCCTACGAGCAGTACTTC
CDR3aa: CAWTGTGAYEQYF

d_gene: .
abundance: .
v_gene: TRBV30
j_gene: TRBJ2-7
CDR3nt: TGTGCCTGGAGATTGCGGGCCTACGAGCAGTACTTC
CDR3aa: CAWRLRAYEQYF

d_gene: TRBD1
abundance: .
v_gene: TRBV11-2
j_gene: TRBJ2-7
CDR3nt: TGTGCCAGCAGCTCCGAGACAGGGTCGCATTACTTC
CDR3aa: CASSSETGSHYF

d_gene: TRBD1
abundance: .
v_gene: TRBV10-3
j_gene: TRBJ2-5
CDR3nt: TGTGCCATCACACAGGGGGTCCAAGAGACCCAGTACTTC
CDR3aa: CAITQGVQETQYF

d_gene: .
abundance: once
v_gene: TRBV18
j_gene: TRBJ2-1
CDR3nt: TGTGCCAGCTCACCACGGGGTAGTTTGGTGACCTACAATGAGCAGTTCTTC
CDR3aa: CASSPRGSLVTYNEQFF

d_gene: .
abundance: .
v_gene: TRBV27
j_gene: TRBJ1-1
CDR3nt: TGTGCCAGCAGTTCACTGGTTATGAACACTGAAGCTTTCTTT
CDR3aa: CASSSLVMNTEAFF

d_gene: .
abundance: .
v_gene: TRBV7-2
j_gene: TRBJ1-1
CDR3nt: TGTGCCAGCAGCTTCACGGACAGGAACACTGAAGCTTTCTTT
CDR3aa: CASSFTDRNTEAFF

d_gene: .
abundance: few
v_gene: TRBV2
j_gene: TRBJ1-5
CDR3nt: TGTGCCAGCAGTGACTACGAGAATCAGCCCCAGCATTTT
CDR3aa: CASSDYENQPQHF

d_gene: .
abundance: .
v_gene: TRBV5-1
j_gene: TRBJ2-1
CDR3nt: TGCGCCAGCAACGGGAATGAGCAGTTCTTC
CDR3aa: CASNGNEQFF

d_gene: TRBD1
abundance: once
v_gene: TRBV29-1
j_gene: TRBJ2-2
CDR3nt: TGCAGCGTTGAAACCGCCGGGACAGGGCGCACCGGGGAGCTGTTTTTT
CDR3aa: CSVETAGTGRTGELFF

d_gene: .
abundance: .
v_gene: TRBV6-5
j_gene: TRBJ2-7
CDR3nt: TGTGCCACCGCGGGATCTCTCTACGAGCAGTACTTC
CDR3aa: CATAGSLYEQYF

d_gene: TRBD1
abundance: .
v_gene: TRBV6-4
j_gene: TRBJ1-6
CDR3nt: TGTGCCAGCAGCCTGGACAGGATCAATTCACCCCTCCACTTT
CDR3aa: CASSLDRINSPLHF

d_gene: .
abundance: .
v_gene: TRBV5-1
j_gene: TRBJ2-2
CDR3nt: TGCGCCAGCAGCAATCAGGGTAGCACCGGGGAGCTGTTTTTT
CDR3aa: CASSNQGSTGELFF

d_gene: TRBD1
abundance: once
v_gene: TRBV4-1
j_gene: TRBJ1-2
CDR3nt: TGCGCCAGCAGCCCTTTAGGACAGGTTGAAGCTAACTATGGCTACACCTTC
CDR3aa: CASSPLGQVEANYGYTF

d_gene: .
abundance: .
v_gene: TRBV7-8
j_gene: TRBJ1-5
CDR3nt: TGTGCCAGCAGCTTCTCAGACGCTCAGCCCCAGCATTTT
CDR3aa: CASSFSDAQPQHF

d_gene: .
abundance: .
v_gene: TRBV4-1
j_gene: TRBJ2-5
CDR3nt: TGCGCCAGCAGCCAAGTTGGTCTTCTCCAAGAGACCCAGTACTTC
CDR3aa: CASSQVGLLQETQYF

d_gene: .
abundance: .
v_gene: TRBV7-6
j_gene: TRBJ1-1
CDR3nt: TGTGCCAGCAGCTTTTCACAGAACACTGAAGCTTTCTTT
CDR3aa: CASSFSQNTEAFF

d_gene: .
abundance: .
v_gene: TRBV2
j_gene: TRBJ1-1
CDR3nt: TGTGCCAGCATTGGACCTGTCTTTGGGCCCATGAACACTGAAGCTTTCTTT
CDR3aa: CASIGPVFGPMNTEAFF

d_gene: TRBD1
abundance: once
v_gene: TRBV7-8
j_gene: TRBJ1-1
CDR3nt: TGTGCCAGCAGCCGCGAGACAGGGTTTGGAGCTTTCTTT
CDR3aa: CASSRETGFGAFF

d_gene: .
abundance: .
v_gene: TRBV6-1
j_gene: TRBJ1-1
CDR3nt: TGTGCCAGCATTCCCCGAGGTTCGGCTACTGAAGCTTTCTTT
CDR3aa: CASIPRGSATEAFF

d_gene: .
abundance: .
v_gene: TRBV29-1
j_gene: TRBJ2-5
CDR3nt: TGCAGCGTTGCCCCGGCGATGGAGACCCAGTACTTC
CDR3aa: CSVAPAMETQYF

d_gene: .
abundance: .
v_gene: TRBV6-6
j_gene: TRBJ1-2
CDR3nt: TGTGCCACTTTGCCTTGGGGGGTCCCCCACTATGGCTACACCTTC
CDR3aa: CATLPWGVPHYGYTF

d_gene: TRBD2
abundance: .
v_gene: TRBV2
j_gene: TRBJ2-2
CDR3nt: TGTGCCAGCAGCCCGGGACTAGCGGGGAAAACCGGGGAGCTGTTTTTT
CDR3aa: CASSPGLAGKTGELFF

d_gene: .
abundance: .
v_gene: TRBV7-2
j_gene: TRBJ1-1
CDR3nt: TGTGCCAGCAGAGAATACACTGAAGCTTTCTTT
CDR3aa: CASREYTEAFF

d_gene: .
abundance: .
v_gene: TRBV19
j_gene: TRBJ1-1
CDR3nt: TGTGCCACAAAACGGGGGAAGCGCAACACTGAAGCTTTCTTT
CDR3aa: CATKRGKRNTEAFF

d_gene: .
abundance: .
v_gene: TRBV2
j_gene: TRBJ2-7
CDR3nt: TGTGCCAGCAAAGCCGGGTCCCCCCGGTTCGAGCAGTACTTC
CDR3aa: CASKAGSPRFEQYF